This TCR beta chain was profiled in a study of control samples from healthy donors and cancer patients. Trimming pared 0 bases from V and 0 bases from J, leaving 8 bases between. The CDR3 sequence is 15 residues long. In germline, CDR1 is SEHNR, CDR2 FQNEAQ (reference sequence). The assay was immunoSEQ multiplex PCR, and TCRdb's table has in-frame clones only and misses some. The sample holds some 140,000 clones, around 85% seen once. The source material was blood. The chain employs TRBV7-9 and TRBJ1-2; no clear D. The TCR originated in a woman aged 25 to 39 in good health. In nucleotides, the CDR3 is TGTGCCAGCAGCTTAGCTGTCCCGACTAACTATGGCTACACCTTC. Amino acids: CASSLAVPTNYGYTF.